One sample yielded the 23 T cell receptor beta chains listed below, sequenced in a study of blood T cell repertoires in COVID-19 (dated by TCRdb to between 2020 and 2021). The method was the immunoSEQ multiplex PCR assay. TCRdb stores this immuneACCESS table with in-frame sequences only. Part of the clones is absent; in the studies checked, under half of the shortfall reflects unresolved V genes, and no reason is known for the rest. For this sample the table gives around 250,000 clones, of which 84% were detected only once. The top ten clones comprise less than 2% of the sample. Sample: peripheral blood. The receptor set was obtained from a woman aged 40 to 50 who had recovered from COVID-19.

This clone occurred once. This rearrangement joins TRBV11-2 to TRBJ2-5, with TRBD1 identical over 7 bases. CDR1 and CDR2 (germline): SGHAT, FQNNGV. The ends lost 5 bases at V and 3 bases at J; junction bases unmatched: 3. CDR3 size: 13 residues. DNA of the CDR3: TGTGCCAGCAGCCCCGGGACAGAAGAGACCCAGTACTTC. It specifies CASSPGTEETQYF. Looking up the rest from reference TRBV11-2 and TRBJ2-5 gives the full variable domain: EAGVAQSPRYKIIEKRQSVAFWCNPISGHATLYWYQQILGQGPKLLIQFQNNGVVDDSQLPKDRFSAERLKGVDSTLKIQPAKLEDSAVYLCASSPGTEETQYFGPGTRLLVL.

Regarding this clone: Other DNA sequences within the sample encode an identical CDR3. The rearrangement uses TRBV3-1 (or the pseudogene TRBV3-2) and TRBJ1-2, with a tentative D call TRBD1 (6 bases). The CDR3 sequence is 13 residues long. V was clipped by 4 bases and J by 6 bases, with 12 bases between them. Germline V gives CDR1 LGHDT, CDR2 YNNKEL (reference sequence). DNA for the CDR3: TGTGCCAGCAGCCTACAGGGCGCAAATGGCTACACCTTC. Translation gives CASSLQGANGYTF.

This clone is a singleton in its sample. J is TRBJ1-5 and V is TRBV18; 9 bases match TRBD1. J was trimmed by 7 bases and V by 5 bases; bases with no gene match: 12. CDR3 size: 16 residues. The germline CDR1 and CDR2 sequences are KGHSH and LQKENI. The DNA of the CDR3 is TGTGCCAGCTCAGTCAGGGACAGGGCCAGCGGACAGCCCCAGCATTTT. Amino acids: CASSVRDRASGQPQHF.

The J gene is TRBJ2-1, the V gene TRBV27; TRBD1 aligns across 8 bases. This CDR3 is built from 15 residues. The J segment lost 0 bases and the V segment lost 4 bases, leaving 2 bases of the junction unmatched. The germline V gene encodes CDR1 MNHEY and CDR2 SMNVEV (reference sequence). The CDR3 loop is CASSSGQVSYNEQFF. The CDR3 nucleotides read TGTGCCAGCAGTTCGGGACAGGTCTCCTACAATGAGCAGTTCTTC.

The chain is built from TRBV6-5 and TRBJ1-6; no definite D call. CDR1 and CDR2 from the germline V gene are MNHEY and SVGAGI. V lost 6 bases to trimming and J lost 7 bases, with 7 bases between them. CDR3 size: 12 residues. CDR3 sequence reads: CASRRWNSPLHF. The CDR3 nucleotides read TGTGCCAGCAGGCGTTGGAATTCACCCCTCCACTTT.

The chain joins TRBV15 to TRBJ2-7; D is possibly TRBD1 (8 bases). Germline lookup yields CDR1 LNHNV and CDR2 YYDKDF (reference sequence). The CDR3 spans 14 residues. V lost 5 bases and J lost 8, with 19 bases in between. The DNA of the CDR3 is TGTGCCACCAGCCAGGACAGGGAGGGTGAAAAGCAGTACTTC. As protein: CATSQDREGEKQYF.

The rearrangement uses TRBV27 and TRBJ2-7, with D perhaps TRBD1 (5 bases). This CDR3 has 15 residues. V lost 5 bases and J 2 bases, leaving 16 bases between the germline ends. Germline-derived CDR1 and CDR2 are MNHEY and SMNVEV (reference sequence). CDR3 protein: CASSLRQGLTYEQYF. In DNA, the CDR3 is TGTGCCAGCAGTCTGCGGCAGGGTCTTACCTACGAGCAGTACTTC.

This chain connects TRBV20-1 to TRBJ2-1; no reliable D call. The CDR3 contains 11 residues. Trimming shortened V by 4 bases and J by 12 bases, and 13 bases separated the two germline ends. Germline V gives CDR1 DFQATT, CDR2 SNEGSKA (reference sequence). CDR3 sequence reads: CSAIVGQVQFF. The CDR3 nucleotides are TGCAGTGCTATCGTGGGCCAGGTGCAGTTCTTC.

The V and J genes are TRBV6-1 and TRBJ2-5, with D possibly being TRBD2 (6 bases). Trimming cost V 2 bases and J 9 bases, with 19 bases left between them. Germline CDR1 reads MNHNS; CDR2 reads SASEGT. This CDR3 is built from 15 residues. The CDR3 here is CASSERPGPGGPQYF. For the CDR3, the DNA is TGTGCCAGCAGTGAACGTCCCGGGCCCGGGGGACCCCAGTACTTC.

The gene calls are TRBV5-5 and TRBJ1-1; D is uncertain. Germline values: CDR1 SGHKS, CDR2 YYEKEE (reference sequence). Trimming cost V 1 base and J 0 bases, with 7 bases left between them. This CDR3 is 14 amino acids long. CDR3 loop: CASSLLHLNTEAFF. The DNA for the CDR3 is TGTGCCAGCAGCTTGTTACATTTGAACACTGAAGCTTTCTTT.

The V gene is TRBV6-5, the J gene TRBJ1-6, with D unclear. The ends were cut back, 6 bases at V and 7 bases at J, with 16 bases in the middle. Germline V gene sequence: CDR1 MNHEY, CDR2 SVGAGI. The CDR3 totals 15 residues. CDR3 bases: TGTGCCAGCAGCTCAGGCGCAGCCCCCAATTCACCCCTCCACTTT. Protein: CASSSGAAPNSPLHF.

In this sample, this clone turned up once. The chain carries TRBV5-1 and TRBJ2-7; 11 nucleotides line up with TRBD1. The germline V gene has CDR1 SGHRS and CDR2 YFSETQ. V lost 5 bases, J lost 3 bases, and 4 bases stayed unmatched. This CDR3 is built from 14 residues. CDR3 bases: TGCGCCAGCAGTCCGGGACAGGGGGTCTACGAGCAGTACTTC. It translates to CASSPGQGVYEQYF.

The V gene is TRBV20-1, the J gene TRBJ2-1; possibly TRBD2 for D (6 bases). Germline CDR1 DFQATT, CDR2 SNEGSKA (reference sequence). This CDR3 has 10 residues. In DNA, the CDR3 is TGCACCCTGGGGGGTAGGGAGCAGTTCTTC. It codes for CTLGGREQFF.

This chain joins TRBV6-5 and TRBJ1-1, with no clear D. The CDR3 covers 12 residues. CDR1 MNHEY and CDR2 SVGAGI come from the germline V gene. V lost 6 bases and J 6 bases, leaving 11 bases between the germline ends. The CDR3 DNA reads TGTGCCAGCAGAGTCTCCGGGGCTGAAGCTTTCTTT. It translates to CASRVSGAEAFF.

The chain employs TRBV18 and TRBJ2-7; D gene ambiguous. The CDR3 is made up of 12 amino acids. CDR1 is KGHSH and CDR2 is LQKENI in the germline V gene. The V end was cut by 6 bases, the J end by 3 bases, with 9 bases between. CDR3 amino acids: CASSALNYEQYF. CDR3 coding DNA: TGTGCCAGCTCGGCACTAAACTACGAGCAGTACTTC. Full variable domain (remainder filled in from reference TRBV18 and TRBJ2-7): NAGVMQNPRHLVRRRGQEARLRCSPMKGHSHVYWYRQLPEEGLKFMVYLQKENIIDESGMPKERFSAEFPKEGPSILRIQQVVRGDSAAYFCASSALNYEQYFGPGTRLTVT.

The chain uses TRBV10-3 and TRBJ1-1; the D gene is possibly TRBD1 (5 bases). CDR1 and CDR2 from the germline V gene are ENHRY and SYGVKD. Trimming removed 7 bases at V and 1 base at J, with 10 bases between. CDR3 length equals 13 residues. CDR3 amino acids: CAITQTGNTEAFF. The CDR3 region has the DNA TGTGCCATCACCCAAACAGGGAACACTGAAGCTTTCTTT.

The rearrangement joins TRBV3-1 (or the pseudogene TRBV3-2) to TRBJ1-1; D call uncertain. Trimming pared 1 base from V and 0 bases from J, leaving 3 bases between. This CDR3 spans 13 amino acids. The germline V gene encodes CDR1 LGHDT and CDR2 YNNKEL (reference sequence). CDR3 sequence (DNA): TGTGCCAGCAGCCAAGTAATGAACACTGAAGCTTTCTTT. Its translation is CASSQVMNTEAFF.

For the CDR3, the DNA is TGTGCCAGCAGCCAAGGGACAGAGCCCTATGGCTACACCTTC. It yields the protein CASSQGTEPYGYTF. The chain links TRBV3-1 (or the pseudogene TRBV3-2) to TRBJ1-2; possibly TRBD1 for D (6 bases). CDR3 size: 14 residues. V gave up 1 base and J gave up 4 bases, with 10 bases separating them. The V gene's germline CDR1 is LGHDT and CDR2 YNNKEL (reference sequence).

This clone was seen just once. This sequence joins TRBV28 and TRBJ1-1; TRBD1 might be the D (5 bases). This CDR3 is 12 amino acids long. Germline CDR1 MDHEN, CDR2 SYDVKM. Trimming cost V 6 bases and J 5 bases, with 10 bases left between them. CDR3 loop: CASSPGLTEAFF. In nucleotides, the CDR3 is TGTGCCAGCAGCCCAGGGCTGACTGAAGCTTTCTTT.

The gene calls are TRBV4-2 and TRBJ2-2; 12 bases line up with TRBD2. Germline trimming cut 3 bases from V and 5 bases from J; bases unmatched to any gene: 7. This CDR3 has 17 amino acids. Germline CDR1 and CDR2: LGHNA and YNFKEQ. Here the CDR3 reads CASSHPLAGGSTGELFF. For the CDR3, the DNA is TGTGCCAGCAGCCACCCCCTAGCGGGGGGGAGTACCGGGGAGCTGTTTTTT.

The gene calls are TRBV7-3 and TRBJ2-3; 7 bases line up with TRBD2. From germline, CDR1 is SGHTA and CDR2 FQGTGA. The CDR3 spans 15 residues. Trimming at V came to 1 base and at J to 6 bases, leaving 7 bases not matched to a gene. The CDR3 nucleotides are TGTGCCAGCAGCTTAAGGGGCGGGGGTAAGGATACGCAGTATTTT. Amino acids: CASSLRGGGKDTQYF. The full variable domain, with the rest looked up from reference TRBV7-3 and TRBJ2-3, is GAGVSQTPSNKVTEKGKYVELRCDPISGHTALYWYRQSLGQGPEFLIYFQGTGAADDSGLPNDRFFAVRPEGSVSTLKIQRTERGDSAVYLCASSLRGGGKDTQYFGPGTRLTVL.

V gene TRBV10-3 combines with J gene TRBJ2-2, with 8 bases fitting TRBD1. Trimming took 6 bases from V and 2 from J; bases not matched to a gene: 2. The CDR3 totals 14 residues. Per the germline V gene, CDR1 is ENHRY and CDR2 is SYGVKD. The CDR3 DNA reads as TGTGCCATCAGACAGGGGGGAAACACCGGGGAGCTGTTTTTT. It specifies CAIRQGGNTGELFF.

The V and J genes are TRBV2 and TRBJ2-5; no reliable D call. CDR1 and CDR2 (germline): SNHLY, FYNNEI. V dropped 5 bases and J dropped 7 bases, with 11 bases sitting between them. This CDR3 contains 12 residues. The CDR3 sequence is CASSLTGGTQYF. For the CDR3, the DNA is TGTGCCAGCAGTCTCACGGGTGGGACCCAGTACTTC.